The next 20 T cell receptor beta chains were all read from a single sample in a study of technical replicates of blood from a few donors. TCRdb's table, derived via immunoSEQ multiplex PCR, lists solely in-frame clones and lacks some. This sample carries about 80,000 clones, approximately 93% of them seen once, and the ten largest clones take approximately 0.4%. Sequencing used T cells isolated from PBMCs. These receptors were obtained from a human donor in good health.

This chain uses TRBV18 with TRBJ1-5; 9 bases map to TRBD1. The ends lost 0 bases at V and 4 bases at J; junction bases unmatched: 4. CDR1 is KGHSH and CDR2 is LQKENI in the germline V gene. This CDR3 contains 16 residues. In DNA, the CDR3 is TGTGCCAGCTCACCACCGGGACAGGGTTCAAATCAGCCCCAGCATTTT. Residues: CASSPPGQGSNQPQHF.

The gene calls are TRBV10-1 and TRBJ2-1; the match to TRBD2 covers 7 bases. V was pared by 5 bases and J by 7 bases, with 2 bases of the junction left unmatched. Per the germline V gene, CDR1 is WNHNN and CDR2 is SYGVQD (reference sequence). CDR3 length: 12 amino acids. The CDR3 sequence: CASSLGGNEQFF. The CDR3 DNA follows: TGCGCCAGCAGTCTGGGGGGGAATGAGCAGTTCTTC.

The rearrangement links TRBV18 to TRBJ1-1, with D hard to call. CDR3 length: 14 residues. Between the trimmed V and J ends, which lost 3 bases and 1 base, there was a span of 9 bases. Germline-derived CDR1 and CDR2 are KGHSH and LQKENI. This chain's CDR3 is CASSPAIENTEAFF. Written as DNA, the CDR3 is TGTGCCAGCTCACCGGCCATCGAGAACACTGAAGCTTTCTTT.

The chain employs TRBV6-6 and TRBJ1-1, with a possible D match to TRBD1 (6 bases). Trimming took 5 bases from V and 6 from J, leaving 16 bases between them. The germline V gene encodes CDR1 MNHNY and CDR2 SVGAGI (reference sequence). The CDR3 runs to 14 residues. CDR3 nucleotide sequence: TGTGCCAGCAGTCGATCCACAGGGATCGCTGAAGCTTTCTTT. The encoded protein is CASSRSTGIAEAFF.

V is TRBV2 and J is TRBJ1-3; D possibly corresponds to TRBD1 (5 bases). Germline CDR1 SNHLY, CDR2 FYNNEI. V lost 3 bases to trimming and J lost 0 bases, with 12 bases between them. The CDR3 consists of 16 residues. The DNA for the CDR3 is TGTGCCAGCAGTGAGAGACAGCCCGCCTCTGGAAACACCATATATTTT. This gives the protein CASSERQPASGNTIYF.

J is TRBJ1-4 and V is TRBV9; tentative D call: TRBD1 (5 bases). This CDR3 contains 12 residues. Germline loops: CDR1 SGDLS, CDR2 YYNGEE. The germline V and J ends were trimmed by 7 bases and 12 bases, with 16 bases remaining between them. The CDR3 loop is CASAGAGGELFF. The CDR3 nucleotides are TGTGCCAGCGCTGGGGCAGGCGGGGAACTGTTTTTT.

V and J are TRBV19 and TRBJ1-5; D unresolved. Trimming left V 5 bases short and J 3 bases short, with 11 bases between. The CDR3 length is 14 residues. Germline lookup yields CDR1 LNHDA and CDR2 SQIVND (reference sequence). CDR3 residues: CASSVQATNQPQHF. The CDR3 coding sequence is TGTGCCAGTAGTGTCCAGGCCACCAATCAGCCCCAGCATTTT.

The CDR3 DNA is TGTGCCAGCAGCCCCCAACTGACAGGGGCGAACACCGGGGAGCTGTTTTTT. As protein: CASSPQLTGANTGELFF. V gene TRBV7-2 combines with J gene TRBJ2-2; 8 bases map to TRBD1. The germline CDR1 and CDR2 sequences are SGHTA and FQGNSA. The V gene end was trimmed by 5 bases and the J gene end by 0 bases; junction bases not matched to a gene: 8. The CDR3 is 17 amino acids.

This chain links TRBV5-4 with TRBJ2-1; 13 nucleotides line up with TRBD2. CDR1 and CDR2 (germline): SGHNT, YYREEE (reference sequence). The junction had 4 bases not matched to a gene; V was cut back by 0 bases and J by 4 bases. The CDR3 contains 17 residues. CDR3 protein: CASSLAELAGGYNEQFF. The CDR3 coding sequence is TGTGCCAGCAGCTTGGCCGAACTAGCGGGAGGGTACAATGAGCAGTTCTTC.

The CDR3 DNA reads TGTGCCAGCAGTTGGGGACTAGCGGGAGTCTTTGATACGCAGTATTTT. It encodes CASSWGLAGVFDTQYF. V gene TRBV28 combines with J gene TRBJ2-3; TRBD2 aligns across 14 bases. The CDR3 contains 16 residues. Germline V gene lookup returns CDR1 MDHEN and CDR2 SYDVKM. With 4 bases clipped from V and 6 bases from J, the junction kept 6 bases outside the gene matches.

V usage is TRBV5-4 and J usage is TRBJ1-2, with D perhaps TRBD1 (5 bases). The CDR3 spans 17 residues. Germline V gives CDR1 SGHNT, CDR2 YYREEE (reference sequence). V shed 0 bases and J shed 7 bases, with 22 bases lying between them. The DNA for the CDR3 is TGTGCCAGCAGCTTGGCCGGTGATCAGGGTCCCTCCGGTGGCTACACCTTC. It is translated as CASSLAGDQGPSGGYTF. Combining the CDR3 with reference TRBV5-4 and TRBJ1-2 gives the whole variable domain ETGVTQSPTHLIKTRGQQVTLRCSSQSGHNTVSWYQQALGQGPQFIFQYYREEENGRGNFPPRFSGLQFPNYSSELNVNALELDDSALYLCASSLAGDQGPSGGYTFGSGTRLTVV.

The rearrangement joins TRBV2 to TRBJ2-2; D perhaps matches TRBD2 (5 bases). Per germline, CDR1 SNHLY and CDR2 FYNNEI. This CDR3 has 14 amino acids. Trimming took 3 bases from V and 7 from J, leaving 12 bases between them. The CDR3: CASSEALVVGELFF. Written as DNA, the CDR3 is TGTGCCAGCAGTGAGGCACTAGTGGTCGGGGAGCTGTTTTTT. The full variable domain, in which reference TRBV2 and TRBJ2-2 provide the parts outside the CDR3, is EPEVTQTPSHQVTQMGQEVILRCVPISNHLYFYWYRQILGQKVEFLVSFYNNEISEKSEIFDDQFSVERPDGSNFTLKIRSTKLEDSAMYFCASSEALVVGELFFGEGSRLTVL.

The rearrangement links TRBV16 to TRBJ2-1, with TRBD2 identical over 7 bases. This CDR3 is 14 amino acids long. CDR1 is KGHSY and CDR2 is FQNENV in the germline V gene. Trimming removed 4 bases from V and 4 bases from J; junction bases left unmatched: 4. DNA for the CDR3: TGTGCCAGCAGCCCAGGGAGGGCGTACAATGAGCAGTTCTTC. Translated: CASSPGRAYNEQFF.

CDR3 region: CASSPGGGRVYNEQFF. The DNA of the CDR3 is TGTGCCAGTAGTCCCGGTGGGGGGAGGGTTTACAATGAGCAGTTCTTC. The chain recombines TRBV2 with TRBJ2-1, with 7 bases aligning to TRBD2. The CDR3 contains 16 residues. Germline V CDR1 and CDR2: SNHLY, FYNNEI. V lost 9 bases to trimming and J lost 4 bases; unmatched junction nucleotides: 15.

The genes are TRBV27 and TRBJ2-7, with 7 bases fitting TRBD1. Germline V gene data show CDR1 as MNHEY and CDR2 as SMNVEV (reference sequence). The length of the CDR3 is 15 residues. Trimming at V came to 5 bases and at J to 3 bases, leaving 10 bases not matched to a gene. The CDR3 region is CASSPTTGNIYEQYF. CDR3 nucleotides: TGTGCCAGCAGTCCAACGACAGGGAATATCTACGAGCAGTACTTC.

The CDR3 loop is CASSLGQGAWNTEAFF. As DNA, the CDR3 is TGTGCCAGCAGCTTGGGTCAGGGGGCTTGGAACACTGAAGCTTTCTTT. The chain has TRBV5-6 and TRBJ1-1; TRBD1 matches 8 bases. This CDR3 has 16 residues. Germline CDR1 SGHDT, CDR2 YYEEEE. The V segment lost 0 bases and the J segment 1 base; nucleotides outside the gene matches: 5.

The chain combines TRBV4-1 with TRBJ2-1; 10 bases map to TRBD2. This CDR3 comprises 16 residues. V lost 2 bases and J lost 2; bases outside the gene matches: 3. CDR1 MGHRA and CDR2 YSYEKL come from the germline V gene. The CDR3 reads CASSQKREGPYNEQFF. The CDR3 nucleotides are TGCGCCAGCAGCCAAAAGCGGGAGGGCCCCTACAATGAGCAGTTCTTC.

DNA of the CDR3: TGTGCCAGCAGCCAAGATTTATGGGGGGACTCCTCCAGCTACACCTTC. Its protein is CASSQDLWGDSSSYTF. The chain combines TRBV4-2 with TRBJ1-2; perhaps TRBD1 as D (5 bases). The CDR3 is 16 amino acids. V was pared by 0 bases and J by 9 bases, with 20 bases between. CDR1 is LGHNA and CDR2 is YNFKEQ in the germline V gene.

This rearrangement joins TRBV7-9 to TRBJ1-1; 7 positions agree with TRBD1. The CDR3 is made up of 16 amino acids. Trimming at V came to 5 bases and at J to 1 base, leaving 10 bases not matched to a gene. Germline CDR1 SEHNR, CDR2 FQNEAQ (reference sequence). CDR3 sequence (DNA): TGTGCCAGCAGCCTGGGACAGCCCGGAGGGAACACTGAAGCTTTCTTT. Its translation: CASSLGQPGGNTEAFF.

V is TRBV5-6 and J is TRBJ1-2; tentatively, D is TRBD1 (5 bases). The CDR3 runs to 15 residues. CDR1 and CDR2 (germline): SGHDT, YYEEEE. V dropped 0 bases and J dropped 7 bases, with 16 bases sitting between them. The DNA for the CDR3 is TGTGCCAGCAGCTTGGAATCTAGCGGGCAGGGTGGCTACACCTTC. It yields the protein CASSLESSGQGGYTF. Filled out from reference TRBV5-6 and TRBJ1-2, the complete variable domain reads DAGVTQSPTHLIKTRGQQVTLRCSPKSGHDTVSWYQQALGQGPQFIFQYYEEEERQRGNFPDRFSGHQFPNYSSELNVNALLLGDSALYLCASSLESSGQGGYTFGSGTRLTVV.